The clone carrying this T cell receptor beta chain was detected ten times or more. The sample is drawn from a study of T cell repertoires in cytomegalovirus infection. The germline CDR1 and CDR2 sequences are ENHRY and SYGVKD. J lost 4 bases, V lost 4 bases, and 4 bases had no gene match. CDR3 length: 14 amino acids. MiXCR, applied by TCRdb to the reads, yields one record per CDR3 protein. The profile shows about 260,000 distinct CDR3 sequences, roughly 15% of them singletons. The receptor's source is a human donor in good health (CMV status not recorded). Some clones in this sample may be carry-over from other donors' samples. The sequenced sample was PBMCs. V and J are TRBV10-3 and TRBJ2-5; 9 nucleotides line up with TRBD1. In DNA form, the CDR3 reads TGTGCCATCAGTGTCGGACAGGGGAGAGAGACCCAGTACTTC. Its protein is CAISVGQGRETQYF.